The clone carrying this T cell receptor beta chain was picked up many times. As yet, its antigen is unknown. The entry originates in a study of glioma-infiltrating T cells. Study-wide findings and caveats: Gliomas, especially low-grade, showed above-expected tissue-blood divergence; non-neoplastic patients showed below. Only very few CDR3 sequences appeared in both tissue and blood.

Germline loops: CDR1 KGHSH, CDR2 LQKENI. The V and J ends lost 3 bases and 2 bases respectively, with 16 bases between them. This CDR3 is built from 16 residues. Amplification of TCR alpha and beta CDR3 regions from RNA used iRepertoire nested multiplex PCR. For one-step reverse transcription and amplification, about 85-400 ng of tissue mRNA or PBMC total RNA was used. MiXCR, run by TCRdb on the multiplex PCR reads, gives a single entry per CDR3 protein. Among 95,000 to 110,000 distinct CDR3 sequences listed, 25% to 35% were seen once. The sequence came from a human donor with low-grade glioma or glioblastoma, undergoing nonglioma brain surgery, or in good health (not recorded which). V is TRBV18 and J is TRBJ2-5, with a weak D call TRBD1 (5 bases). The sample was glioma tissue, nonneoplastic brain tissue, or PBMCs (not recorded which). CDR3 sequence: CASSPSIQGAQETQYF. In DNA form, the CDR3 reads TGTGCCAGCTCACCGTCAATTCAAGGGGCACAAGAGACCCAGTACTTC.